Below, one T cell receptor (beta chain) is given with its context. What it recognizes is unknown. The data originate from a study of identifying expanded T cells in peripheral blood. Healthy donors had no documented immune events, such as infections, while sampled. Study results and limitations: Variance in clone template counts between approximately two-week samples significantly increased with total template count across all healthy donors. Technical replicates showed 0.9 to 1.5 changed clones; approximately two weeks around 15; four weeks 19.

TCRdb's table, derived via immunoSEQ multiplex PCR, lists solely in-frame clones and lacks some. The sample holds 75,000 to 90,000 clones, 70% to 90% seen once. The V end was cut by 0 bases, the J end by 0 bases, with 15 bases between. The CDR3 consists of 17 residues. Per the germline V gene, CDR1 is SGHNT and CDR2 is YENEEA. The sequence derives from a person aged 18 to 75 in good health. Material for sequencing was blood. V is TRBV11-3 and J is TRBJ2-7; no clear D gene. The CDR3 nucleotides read TGTGCCAGCAGCTTAGATATCGCGAGCCCCCACTCCTACGAGCAGTACTTC. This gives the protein CASSLDIASPHSYEQYF.